These T cell receptor beta chains were read from a single sample in a study of cytomegalovirus exposure and HLA in healthy donors. Sequencing used immunoSEQ multiplex PCR; TCRdb keeps in-frame clones, though not all of them. The profile covers 150,000 to 160,000 clones, with more than 75% appearing a single time and roughly 13% taken by the ten largest. The sequencing sample was made of PBMCs. These receptors were obtained from a young man in good health and CMV-seropositive. CDR3s include the opening cysteine and the closing phenylalanine or tryptophan. D genes are given only for firm matches. A clone size is listed for some rows: how often the clone was seen (once, few, many), or a class if it is expanded.

clone_size d_call j_call v_call cdr3_nt cdr3_aa
few TRBD2 TRBJ2-1 TRBV10-1 TGCGCCAGCAGTGACCCAAGCGGAGCGGGAGCCTACAATGAGCAGTTCTTC CASSDPSGAGAYNEQFF
. TRBD2 TRBJ2-1 TRBV18 TGTGCCAGCTCACCACCGGGACTAGCGGTTTACAATGAGCAGTTCTTC CASSPPGLAVYNEQFF
. . TRBJ2-7 TRBV5-1 TGCGCCAGCAGCTGGGGGTCCCCAGGGGTCCCCTACGAGCAGTACTTC CASSWGSPGVPYEQYF
. TRBD2 TRBJ2-7 TRBV19 TGTGCCAGTAGTGCACCGGGAGGGTACGAGCAGTACTTC CASSAPGGYEQYF
. TRBD2 TRBJ2-1 TRBV19 TGTGCCAGTAGTCCTAGCGGAAGTTCCTACAATGAGCAGTTCTTC CASSPSGSSYNEQFF
. . TRBJ2-5 TRBV29-1 TGCAGCGTTGAAACTCGCGAGACCCAGTACTTC CSVETRETQYF
few . TRBJ2-2 TRBV10-1 TGCGCCAGCAGTGATTCTCAGGTCGAAGCCGGGGAGCTGTTTTTT CASSDSQVEAGELFF
. TRBD2 TRBJ2-7 TRBV19 TGTGCCAGTAGTATGGCTAGCGGGTCGTACGAGCAGTACTTC CASSMASGSYEQYF
. . TRBJ2-7 TRBV2 TGTGCCAGCAGCAGGGTCGACGAGCAGTACTTC CASSRVDEQYF
. . TRBJ2-7 TRBV10-3 TGTGCCATCAGTGATTTATACGAGCAGTACTTC CAISDLYEQYF
. TRBD1 TRBJ1-4 TRBV4-1 TGCGCCAGCAGCCAAGGGGCAGGGGGCCGACCCGCAACTAATGAAAAACTGTTTTTT CASSQGAGGRPATNEKLFF
. . TRBJ1-4 TRBV6-6 TGTGCCAGCAGTCGACCGCCAGGGAATGAAGAACTGTTTTTT CASSRPPGNEELFF
. TRBD1 TRBJ1-1 TRBV6-1 TGTGCCAGCAGTGAAGCGGACAGGGGCACTGAAGCTTTCTTT CASSEADRGTEAFF
. . TRBJ1-2 TRBV5-8 TGTGCCAGCAGCTCGGACTTCTATGGCTACACCTTC CASSSDFYGYTF
once . TRBJ2-1 TRBV2 TGTGCCAGCCGCCGGGGTCCCTACAATGAGCAGTTCTTC CASRRGPYNEQFF
. . TRBJ2-3 TRBV5-1 TGCGCCAGCAGCTTGATTGTCTCAACTAGCACAGATACGCAGTATTTT CASSLIVSTSTDTQYF
few . TRBJ2-7 TRBV19 TGTGCCAGTAGTATCGTTGCGGAAGTATCCTACGAGCAGTACTTC CASSIVAEVSYEQYF
. . TRBJ1-1 TRBV19 TGTGCCAGTAGTATAAGGAGAGATGAAGCTTTCTTT CASSIRRDEAFF
once TRBD2 TRBJ2-1 TRBV7-6 TGTGCCAGCAGCTCGGGACGGACTAGCGGGAAGTACAATGAGCAGTTCTTC CASSSGRTSGKYNEQFF
. . TRBJ1-3 TRBV4-2 TGTGCCAGCAGCCAAGACCTCCCTGGAAACACCATATATTTT CASSQDLPGNTIYF
. . TRBJ2-6 TRBV28 TGTGCCAGCCGGACAGTTCGCTCTGGGGCCAACGTCCTGACTTTC CASRTVRSGANVLTF
. TRBD2 TRBJ2-5 TRBV27 TGTGCCAGCAGTCGGGGGGGGGAGGCCGTGGAGACCCAGTACTTC CASSRGGEAVETQYF
. TRBD1 TRBJ2-7 TRBV29-1 TGCAGCGCCGAATCAGGGACAGGGTATGACTACGAGCAGTACTTC CSAESGTGYDYEQYF
. . TRBJ1-4 TRBV5-8 TGTGCCAGCAGGAACAGGGTGGAGAATGAAAAACTGTTTTTT CASRNRVENEKLFF
. TRBD2 TRBJ2-7 TRBV5-1 TGCGCCAGCAGCTCACTAGCGGGAGTATCCTACGAGCAGTACTTC CASSSLAGVSYEQYF
. . TRBJ2-1 TRBV4-2 TGTGCCAGCAGCCAAGCGACCGGGGGCTCCTACAATGAGCAGTTCTTC CASSQATGGSYNEQFF
once . TRBJ2-2 TRBV6-1 TGTGCCAGCAATGGGAGAGGTAACACCGGGGAGCTGTTTTTT CASNGRGNTGELFF
. TRBD2 TRBJ2-7 TRBV5-6 TGTGCCAGCAGCAGGATTAATAGCGGGAGGGCTTCCTACGAGCAGTACTTC CASSRINSGRASYEQYF
. TRBD2 TRBJ2-1 TRBV19 TGTGCCAGTAACCCCGGACTAGCGGGAGAGGTCTACAATGAGCAGTTCTTC CASNPGLAGEVYNEQFF
. . TRBJ1-3 TRBV30 TGTGCCTGGAGTGTACGGGGAACTGGAAACACCATATATTTT CAWSVRGTGNTIYF
. TRBD1 TRBJ1-5 TRBV19 TGTGCCAGTAGCACACAACAGGGGAGCAATCAGCCCCAGCATTTT CASSTQQGSNQPQHF
. TRBD1 TRBJ1-5 TRBV30 TGTGCCTGGAGCCCGGGGACAGCTAGCAATCAGCCCCAGCATTTT CAWSPGTASNQPQHF